This T cell receptor beta chain emerged from a study of metastatic and nonmetastatic thyroid tumors. Study in general: Comparative analysis of repertoires was undertaken across blood and tumor or nodule tissue obtained from malignant and benign thyroid patients.

General observations from the study: Compared with benign nodules, malignant thyroid tumors were reported to have significantly higher TCR beta diversity in both blood and tumor.

CDR1 and CDR2 from the germline V gene are MNHEY and SMNVEV (reference sequence). The length of the CDR3 is 15 residues. This clone was detected ten times or more. Its antigen remains unidentified. A junction boundary mismatches the germline segment, possibly from a read error. In the original processing: Built for papillary thyroid cancer, a distant-metastasis classifier drew on CDR3 differences across clinicopathological groups. TCRdb used MiXCR to call clones anew from the PCR reads. None of the V and J calls come from the authors' own analysis; TCRdb made them. The profile covers 20,000 to 25,000 clones, with about 11% appearing a single time and about 7.3% taken by the ten largest. All patients were untreated before thyroid surgery.

The sequence was obtained from a female donor with papillary thyroid cancer or a benign thyroid nodule (not recorded which). Some clones in this sample may be carry-over from other donors' samples. The chain is built from TRBV27 and TRBJ2-6, with no clear D. The sample was blood. This CDR3 reads CVSSPWSSGANVLTF. Here the CDR3 DNA reads TGTGTCAGCAGTCCCTGGAGCTCTGGGGCCAACGTCCTGACTTTC.